This T cell receptor beta chain was captured by sequencing in a study of cytomegalovirus exposure and HLA in healthy donors. General study results and limits: It was reported that the classifier diagnosed cytomegalovirus status with high specificity and sensitivity in both the original and validation cohorts.

The protocol was immunoSEQ multiplex PCR, while the TCRdb copy is restricted to in-frame clones and leaves out a portion. The table includes 120,000 or so clones, 89% detected once. CDR3 length: 16 residues. V shed 6 bases and J shed 0 bases, with 15 bases lying between them. The germline CDR1 and CDR2 sequences are SEHNR and FQNEAQ (reference sequence). As regards this clone: No antigen is known for it.

Among the 120 subjects of the validation cohort, separate from the roughly 650-subject first cohort, were the donors. The sample was PBMCs. The rearrangement uses TRBV7-9 and TRBJ1-3; possibly TRBD1 for D (5 bases). The TCR comes from a woman aged 18-35 years in good health and CMV-seronegative. The CDR3 coding sequence is TGTGCCAGCAGAAGCGGGACGTCCGACTCTGGAAACACCATATATTTT. It is translated as CASRSGTSDSGNTIYF. Drawing the rest from reference TRBV7-9 and TRBJ1-3, the complete variable domain is DTGVSQNPRHKITKRGQNVTFRCDPISEHNRLYWYRQTLGQGPEFLTYFQNEAQLEKSRLLSDRFSAERPKGSFSTLEIQRTEQGDSAMYLCASRSGTSDSGNTIYFGEGSWLTVV.